This T cell receptor (beta chain) was recorded in a study of blood T cell repertoires in COVID-19. Germline assignment: CDR1 LNHDA and CDR2 SQIVND (reference sequence). Trimming stripped 4 bases from V and 5 bases from J, with 20 bases between. The CDR3 totals 16 residues. A single count supports this clone. Here immunoSEQ multiplex PCR was the method, and the copy in TCRdb shows in-frame clones only, minus some. Here the sample spans 150,000 or so clones, 85% to 90% being singletons. The source material was peripheral blood. The receptor was isolated from a man at least 80 years old with acute or convalescent COVID-19. The V gene is TRBV19, the J gene TRBJ1-2, with D perhaps TRBD1 (6 bases). In nucleotides, the CDR3 is TGTGCCAGTAGTACCAGCGGGACAACCAATTTTTATGGCTACACCTTC. Translated, it gives CASSTSGTTNFYGYTF.